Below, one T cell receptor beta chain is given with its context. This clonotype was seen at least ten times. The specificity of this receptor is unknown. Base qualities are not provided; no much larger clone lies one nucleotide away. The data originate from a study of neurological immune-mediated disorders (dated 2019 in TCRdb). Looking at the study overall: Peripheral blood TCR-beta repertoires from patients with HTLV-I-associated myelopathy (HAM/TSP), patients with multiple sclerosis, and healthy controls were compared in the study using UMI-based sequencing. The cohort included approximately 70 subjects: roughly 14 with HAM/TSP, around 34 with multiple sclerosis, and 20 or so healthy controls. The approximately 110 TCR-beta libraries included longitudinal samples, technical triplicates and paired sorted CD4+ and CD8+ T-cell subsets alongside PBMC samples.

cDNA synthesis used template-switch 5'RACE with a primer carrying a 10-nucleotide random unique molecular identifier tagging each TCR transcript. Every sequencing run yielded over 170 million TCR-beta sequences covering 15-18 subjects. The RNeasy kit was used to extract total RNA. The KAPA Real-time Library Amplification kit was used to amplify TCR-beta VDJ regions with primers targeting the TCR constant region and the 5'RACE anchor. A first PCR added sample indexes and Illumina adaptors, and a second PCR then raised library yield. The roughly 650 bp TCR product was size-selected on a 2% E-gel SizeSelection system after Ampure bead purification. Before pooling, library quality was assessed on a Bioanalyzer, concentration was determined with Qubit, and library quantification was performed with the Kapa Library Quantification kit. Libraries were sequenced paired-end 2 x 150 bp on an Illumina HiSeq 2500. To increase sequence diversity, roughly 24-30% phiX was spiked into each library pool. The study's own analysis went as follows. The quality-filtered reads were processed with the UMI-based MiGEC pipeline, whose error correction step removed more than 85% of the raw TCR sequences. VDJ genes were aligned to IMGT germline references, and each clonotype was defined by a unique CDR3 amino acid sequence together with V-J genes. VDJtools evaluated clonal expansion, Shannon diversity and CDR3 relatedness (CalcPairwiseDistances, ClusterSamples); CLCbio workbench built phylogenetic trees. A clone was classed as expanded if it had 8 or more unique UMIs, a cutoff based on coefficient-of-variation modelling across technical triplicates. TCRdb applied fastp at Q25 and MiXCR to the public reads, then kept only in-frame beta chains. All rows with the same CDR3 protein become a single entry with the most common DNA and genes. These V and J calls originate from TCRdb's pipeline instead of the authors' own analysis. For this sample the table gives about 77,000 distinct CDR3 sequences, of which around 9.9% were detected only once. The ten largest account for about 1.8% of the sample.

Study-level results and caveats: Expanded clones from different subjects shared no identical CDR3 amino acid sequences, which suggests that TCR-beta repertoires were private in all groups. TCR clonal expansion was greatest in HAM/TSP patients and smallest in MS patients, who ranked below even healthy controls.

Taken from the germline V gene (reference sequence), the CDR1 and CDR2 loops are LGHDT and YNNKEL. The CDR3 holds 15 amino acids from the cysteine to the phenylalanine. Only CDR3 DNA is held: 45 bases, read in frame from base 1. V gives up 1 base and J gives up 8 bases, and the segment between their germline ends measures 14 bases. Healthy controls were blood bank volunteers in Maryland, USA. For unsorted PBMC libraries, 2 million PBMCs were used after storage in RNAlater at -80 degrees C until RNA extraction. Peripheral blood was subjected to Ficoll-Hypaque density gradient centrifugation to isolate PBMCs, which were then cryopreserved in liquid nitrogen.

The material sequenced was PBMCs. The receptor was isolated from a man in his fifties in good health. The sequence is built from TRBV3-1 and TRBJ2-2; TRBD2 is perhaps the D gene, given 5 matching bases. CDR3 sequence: CASSQGIGSGGELFF. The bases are TGTGCCAGCAGCCAAGGGATAGGGAGTGGAGGGGAGCTGTTTTTT.